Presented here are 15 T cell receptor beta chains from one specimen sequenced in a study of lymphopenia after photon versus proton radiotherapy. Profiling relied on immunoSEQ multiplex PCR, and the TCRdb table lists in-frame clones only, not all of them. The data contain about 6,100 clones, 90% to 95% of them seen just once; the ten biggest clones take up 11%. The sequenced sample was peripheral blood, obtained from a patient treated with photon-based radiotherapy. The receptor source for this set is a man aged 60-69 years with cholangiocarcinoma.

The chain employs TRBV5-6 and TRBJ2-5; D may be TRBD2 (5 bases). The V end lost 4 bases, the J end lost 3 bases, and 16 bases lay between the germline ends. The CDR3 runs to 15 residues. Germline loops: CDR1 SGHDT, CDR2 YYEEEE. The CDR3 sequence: CASSLQRIRKETQYF. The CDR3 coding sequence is TGTGCCAGCAGCCTTCAGCGGATACGAAAAGAGACCCAGTACTTC.

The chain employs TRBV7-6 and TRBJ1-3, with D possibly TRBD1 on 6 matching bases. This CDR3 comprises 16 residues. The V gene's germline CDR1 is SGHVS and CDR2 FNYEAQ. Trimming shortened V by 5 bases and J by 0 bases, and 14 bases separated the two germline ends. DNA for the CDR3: TGTGCCAGCAGCGTTTTGGGGGGCTACTCTGGAAACACCATATATTTT. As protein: CASSVLGGYSGNTIYF.

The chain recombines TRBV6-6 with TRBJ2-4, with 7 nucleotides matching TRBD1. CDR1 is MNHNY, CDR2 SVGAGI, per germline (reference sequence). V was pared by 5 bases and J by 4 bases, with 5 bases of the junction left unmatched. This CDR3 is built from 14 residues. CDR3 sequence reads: CASSRGTVKNIQYF. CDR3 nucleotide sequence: TGTGCCAGCAGTAGGGGGACAGTTAAAAACATTCAGTACTTC.

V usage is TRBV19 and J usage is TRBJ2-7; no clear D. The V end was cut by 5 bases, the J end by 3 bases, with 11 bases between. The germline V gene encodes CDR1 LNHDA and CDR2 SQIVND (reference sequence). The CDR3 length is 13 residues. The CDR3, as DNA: TGTGCCAGTAGTGTACAAGACGGCTACGAGCAGTACTTC. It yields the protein CASSVQDGYEQYF.

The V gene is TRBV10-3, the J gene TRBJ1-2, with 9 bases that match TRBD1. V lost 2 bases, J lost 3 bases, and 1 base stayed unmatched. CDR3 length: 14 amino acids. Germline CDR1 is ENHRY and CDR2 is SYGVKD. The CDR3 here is CAISETGGDYGYTF. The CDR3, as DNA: TGTGCCATCAGTGAGACAGGGGGCGACTATGGCTACACCTTC.

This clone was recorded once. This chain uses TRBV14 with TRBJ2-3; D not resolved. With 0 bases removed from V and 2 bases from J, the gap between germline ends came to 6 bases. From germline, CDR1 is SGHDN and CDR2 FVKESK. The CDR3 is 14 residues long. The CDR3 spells CASSQDQDTDTQYF. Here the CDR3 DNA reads TGTGCCAGCAGCCAAGACCAGGACACAGATACGCAGTATTTT.

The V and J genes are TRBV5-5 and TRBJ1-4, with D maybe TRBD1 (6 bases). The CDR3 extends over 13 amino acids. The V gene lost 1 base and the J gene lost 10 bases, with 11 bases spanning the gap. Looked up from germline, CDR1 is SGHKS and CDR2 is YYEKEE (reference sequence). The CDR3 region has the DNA TGTGCCAGCAGCTTGCGGACAGCGGCAAAACTGTTTTTT. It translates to CASSLRTAAKLFF.

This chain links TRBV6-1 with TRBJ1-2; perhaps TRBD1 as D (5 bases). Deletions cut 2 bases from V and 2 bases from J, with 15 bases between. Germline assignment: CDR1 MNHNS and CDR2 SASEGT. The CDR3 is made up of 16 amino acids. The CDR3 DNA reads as TGTGCCAGCAGTGAATGGGGTGGCAGGGCAAACTATGGCTACACCTTC. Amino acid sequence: CASSEWGGRANYGYTF.

The CDR3: CASSLTGHLVQFF. Here the CDR3 DNA reads TGTGCCAGTAGTTTAACAGGGCACTTGGTACAGTTCTTC. The chain is built from TRBV19 and TRBJ2-1; the D gene is possibly TRBD1 (6 bases). The germline V gene has CDR1 LNHDA and CDR2 SQIVND (reference sequence). This CDR3 has 13 residues. Trimming stripped 5 bases from V and 13 bases from J, with 18 bases between.

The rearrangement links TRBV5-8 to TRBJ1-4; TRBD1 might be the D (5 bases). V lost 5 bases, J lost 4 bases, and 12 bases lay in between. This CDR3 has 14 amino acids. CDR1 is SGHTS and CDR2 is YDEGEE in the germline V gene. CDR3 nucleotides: TGTGCCAGCAGATCGGGACGGATTAATGAAAAACTGTTTTTT. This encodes CASRSGRINEKLFF.

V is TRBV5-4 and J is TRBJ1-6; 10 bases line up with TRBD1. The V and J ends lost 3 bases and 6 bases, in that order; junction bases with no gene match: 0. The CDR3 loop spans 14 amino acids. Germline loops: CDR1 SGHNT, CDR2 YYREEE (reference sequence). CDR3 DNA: TGTGCCAGCAGCTGGGACAGGGGTAATTCACCCCTCCACTTT. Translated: CASSWDRGNSPLHF.

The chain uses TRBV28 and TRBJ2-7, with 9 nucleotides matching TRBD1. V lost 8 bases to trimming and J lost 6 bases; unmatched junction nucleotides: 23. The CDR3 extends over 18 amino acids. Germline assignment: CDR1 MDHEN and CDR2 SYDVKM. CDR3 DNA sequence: TGTGCCAGCTGGAACCGGGACAGGGAACCCCCCCCCGGTGGCGAGCAGTACTTC. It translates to CASWNRDREPPPGGEQYF. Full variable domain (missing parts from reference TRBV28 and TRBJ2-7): DVKVTQSSRYLVKRTGEKVFLECVQDMDHENMFWYRQDPGLGLRLIYFSYDVKMKEKGDIPEGYSVSREKKERFSLILESASTNQTSMYLCASWNRDREPPPGGEQYFGPGTRLTVT.

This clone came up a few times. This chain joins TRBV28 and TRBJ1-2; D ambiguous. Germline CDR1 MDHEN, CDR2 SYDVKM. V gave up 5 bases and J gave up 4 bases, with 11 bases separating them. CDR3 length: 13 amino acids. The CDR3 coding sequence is TGTGCCAGCAGTCGCGCCACGGGCTATGGCTACACCTTC. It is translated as CASSRATGYGYTF.

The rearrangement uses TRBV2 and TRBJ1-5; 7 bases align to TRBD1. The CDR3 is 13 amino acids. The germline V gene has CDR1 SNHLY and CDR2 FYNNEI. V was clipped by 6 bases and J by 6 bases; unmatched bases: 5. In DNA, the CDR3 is TGTGCCAGCAGCTTACAGGGGATTCAGCCCCAGCATTTT. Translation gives CASSLQGIQPQHF.

CDR3 region: CASSQEVGLNTGELFF. The CDR3 region has the DNA TGTGCCAGCAGCCAAGAGGTGGGACTTAACACCGGGGAGCTGTTTTTT. The chain combines TRBV4-2 with TRBJ2-2; a weak D match, TRBD2 (6 bases). This CDR3 has 16 residues. The germline gives CDR1 LGHNA, CDR2 YNFKEQ. V shed 0 bases and J shed 2 bases, with 10 bases lying between them.